This T cell receptor beta chain emerged from a study of blood T cell repertoires in COVID-19. Study overall: Researchers got acute and convalescent COVID-19 samples from the United States, Italy and Spain.

In the authors' workflow: By means of reference gene primer amplification, nucleated cell counts were estimated. Repertoires were generated with immunoSEQ multiplex PCR, while TCRdb's copy carries only in-frame clones and drops some. V, J and clone size reflect that table, while D and trimming were determined from the DNA. The sample records about 190,000 clones, just under 80% being singletons. CDR1 is SGHNT, CDR2 YYREEE, per germline (reference sequence). CDR3 length equals 14 residues. Trimming cost V 7 bases and J 0 bases, with 12 bases left between them. V usage is TRBV5-4 and J usage is TRBJ2-3, with D possibly matching TRBD1 (5 bases). This TCR derives from a woman of 80 years or more with active or convalescent COVID-19. The sample was peripheral blood. This CDR3 is CASLYGQSTDTQYF. CDR3 sequence (DNA): TGTGCCAGCCTCTATGGACAAAGCACAGATACGCAGTATTTT.